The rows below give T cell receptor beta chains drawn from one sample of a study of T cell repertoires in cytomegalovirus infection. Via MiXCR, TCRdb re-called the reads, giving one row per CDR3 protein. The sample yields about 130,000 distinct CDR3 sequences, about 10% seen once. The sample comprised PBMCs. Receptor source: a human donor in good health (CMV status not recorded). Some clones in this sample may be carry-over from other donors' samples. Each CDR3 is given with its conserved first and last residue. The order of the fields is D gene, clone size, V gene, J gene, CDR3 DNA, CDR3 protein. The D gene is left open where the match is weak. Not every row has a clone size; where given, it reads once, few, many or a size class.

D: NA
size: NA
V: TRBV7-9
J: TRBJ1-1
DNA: TGTGCCAGCAGCTTGTCTAGAGAGATGAACACTGAAGCTTTCTTT
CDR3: CASSLSREMNTEAFF

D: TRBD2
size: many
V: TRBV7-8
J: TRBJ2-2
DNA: TGTGCCAGCAGCTTAGCGTTGGGACTAGCATCGGACACCGGGGAGCTGTTTTTT
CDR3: CASSLALGLASDTGELFF

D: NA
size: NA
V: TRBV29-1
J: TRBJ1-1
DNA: TGCAGCGTCGTGAACAGGCCCCTGAACACTGAAGCTTTCTTT
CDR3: CSVVNRPLNTEAFF

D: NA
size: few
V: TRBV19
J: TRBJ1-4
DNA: TGTGCCAGTCGTGGCCTAAATGAGGCAAGTTCGAATGAAAAACTGTTTTTT
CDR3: CASRGLNEASSNEKLFF

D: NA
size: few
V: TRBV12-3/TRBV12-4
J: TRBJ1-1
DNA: TGTGCCAGCAGCCAACAGGGCGTCACTGAAGCTTTCTTT
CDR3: CASSQQGVTEAFF

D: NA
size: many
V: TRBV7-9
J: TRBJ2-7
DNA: TGTGCCAGCAGCCGGACATACGGGAGAAGCTCCTACGAGCAGTACTTC
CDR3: CASSRTYGRSSYEQYF

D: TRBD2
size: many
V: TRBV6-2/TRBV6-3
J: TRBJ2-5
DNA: TGTGCCAGCAGTTACCGGTTAGCGGGGGTACAAGAGACCCAGTACTTC
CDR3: CASSYRLAGVQETQYF

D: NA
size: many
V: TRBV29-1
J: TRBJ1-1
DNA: TGCAGCGCCGCTAACATGAACACTGAAGCTTTCTTT
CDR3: CSAANMNTEAFF

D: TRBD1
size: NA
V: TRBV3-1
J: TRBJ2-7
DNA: TGTGCCAGCAGCTCCGGACAGGGGGTTTCCTACGAGCAGTACTTC
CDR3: CASSSGQGVSYEQYF

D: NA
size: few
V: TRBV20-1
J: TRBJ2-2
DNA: TGCAGTGCTAGAGCTTCTTTAGGTCCCGGGGAGCTGTTTTTT
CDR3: CSARASLGPGELFF

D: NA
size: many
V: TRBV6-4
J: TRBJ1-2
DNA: TGTGCCAGCAGTGACGAGGGTGTGGGTAACTATGGCTACACCTTC
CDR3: CASSDEGVGNYGYTF

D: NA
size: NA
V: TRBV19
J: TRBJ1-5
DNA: TGTGCCAGTAGTAACCGGGTCCCCGTGGATAATCAGCCCCAGCATTTT
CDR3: CASSNRVPVDNQPQHF

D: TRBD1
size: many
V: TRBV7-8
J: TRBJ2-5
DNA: TGTGCCAGCACCCAGGGGGGGACAGGGGGAGTCCTGGAGACCCAGTACTTC
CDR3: CASTQGGTGGVLETQYF

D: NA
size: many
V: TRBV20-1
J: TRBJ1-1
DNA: TGCAGTGCTAGAGACCCACAGGGGAACACTGAAGCTTTCTTT
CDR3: CSARDPQGNTEAFF

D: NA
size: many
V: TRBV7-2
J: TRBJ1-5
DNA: TGTGCCAGCAGCTTATACAGGGAAAGCAATCAGCCCCAGCATTTT
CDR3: CASSLYRESNQPQHF

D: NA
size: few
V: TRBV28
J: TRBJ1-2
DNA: TGTGCCAGCAGTTTCGGCGGTATCGGTGGCTACACCTTC
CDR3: CASSFGGIGGYTF

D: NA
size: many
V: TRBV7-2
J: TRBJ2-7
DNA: TGTGCCAGCAGCTTAGAAACAGTGGTCGAGCAGTACTTC
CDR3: CASSLETVVEQYF

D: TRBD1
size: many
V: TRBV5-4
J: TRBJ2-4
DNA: TGTGCCAGCAGCTCGGGACAGCTAGCCAAAAACATTCAGTACTTC
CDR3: CASSSGQLAKNIQYF

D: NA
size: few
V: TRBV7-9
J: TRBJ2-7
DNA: TGTGCCAGCACCCAGGTCGGGGCCTACGAGCAGTACTTC
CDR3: CASTQVGAYEQYF

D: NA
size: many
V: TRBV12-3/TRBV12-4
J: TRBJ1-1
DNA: TGTGCCACCAACACCGGGTTCATGAACACTGAAGCTTTCTTT
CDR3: CATNTGFMNTEAFF

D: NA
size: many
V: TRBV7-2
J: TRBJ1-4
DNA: TGTGCCAGCAGCCTAATGTTGGGAACTAATGAAAAACTGTTTTTT
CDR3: CASSLMLGTNEKLFF

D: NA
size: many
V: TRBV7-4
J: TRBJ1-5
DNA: TGTGCCAGCACCTTCTTTATTGATGGTAGCAATCAGCCCCAGCATTTT
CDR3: CASTFFIDGSNQPQHF

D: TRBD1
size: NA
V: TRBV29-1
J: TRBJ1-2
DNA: TGCAGCGTCAATTCAGGGGGCGATGGCTACACCTTC
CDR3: CSVNSGGDGYTF

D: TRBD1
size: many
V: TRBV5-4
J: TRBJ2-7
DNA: TGTGCCAGCAGCTTAAGGACAGGGGCGTGGGGAGAGCAGTACTTC
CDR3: CASSLRTGAWGEQYF

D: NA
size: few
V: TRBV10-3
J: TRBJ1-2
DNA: TGTGCCATCACTCCGGGGAGCTATGGCTACACCTTC
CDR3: CAITPGSYGYTF

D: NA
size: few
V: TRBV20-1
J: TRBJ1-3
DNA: TGCAGTGCTAGAGATCCGAACGGCTCTGGAAACACCATATATTTT
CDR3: CSARDPNGSGNTIYF

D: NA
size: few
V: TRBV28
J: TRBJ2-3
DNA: TGTGCCAGCAGTCTGGAGGGACAAGGTTATGGAACGCAGTATTTT
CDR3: CASSLEGQGYGTQYF

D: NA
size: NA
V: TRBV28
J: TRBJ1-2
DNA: TGTGCCAGCAGCTCCCAAGGTCCAGGGACCTCTCAGGGCTACACCTTC
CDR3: CASSSQGPGTSQGYTF

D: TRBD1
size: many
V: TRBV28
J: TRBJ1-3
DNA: TGTGCCAGCAGTCTGACAGGGGGCCCTGGAAACACCATATATTTT
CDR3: CASSLTGGPGNTIYF

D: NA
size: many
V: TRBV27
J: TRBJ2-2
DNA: TGTGCCAGCAGTCCCACTAGTTCTCCCGGGGAGCTGTTTTTT
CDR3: CASSPTSSPGELFF

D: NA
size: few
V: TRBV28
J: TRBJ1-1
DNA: TGTGCCAGCAGTGTAGGCAGCACTGAAGCTTTCTTT
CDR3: CASSVGSTEAFF

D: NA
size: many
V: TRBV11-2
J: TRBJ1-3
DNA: TGTGCCAGCAGCTTAGATCCGCGACAGCCCTTTAACTCTGGAAACACCATATATTTT
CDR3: CASSLDPRQPFNSGNTIYF

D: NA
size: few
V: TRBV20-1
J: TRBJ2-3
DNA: TGCAGTGCTAGGAGGACAGCAGTCACAGATACGCAGTATTTT
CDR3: CSARRTAVTDTQYF

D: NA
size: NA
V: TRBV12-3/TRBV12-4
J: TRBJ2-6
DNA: TGTGCCAGCACCCTCTCCGGGGGAGGGGCCAACGTCCTGACTTTC
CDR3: CASTLSGGGANVLTF

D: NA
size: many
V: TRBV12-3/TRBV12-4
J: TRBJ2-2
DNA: TGTGCCAGCAGTTTCAGTCAGGGAACCGGGGAGCTGTTTTTT
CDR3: CASSFSQGTGELFF

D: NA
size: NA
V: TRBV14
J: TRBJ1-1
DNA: TGTGCCAGCAGCCAAGTAAGGGGAGTAAGATGGACTGAAGCTTTCTTT
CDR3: CASSQVRGVRWTEAFF

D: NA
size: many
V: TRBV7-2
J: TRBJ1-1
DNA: TGTGCCAGCAGCTTATCTCACACAGAGAACACTGAAGCTTTCTTT
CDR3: CASSLSHTENTEAFF

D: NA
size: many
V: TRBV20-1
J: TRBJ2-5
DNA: TGCAGTGGGTTGAGGCGTACTTCGGAGACCCAGTACTTC
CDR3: CSGLRRTSETQYF

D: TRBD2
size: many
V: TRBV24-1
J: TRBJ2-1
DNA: TGTGCCACCGGGACTAGCGGGGGTTTTTACAATGAGCAGTTCTTC
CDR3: CATGTSGGFYNEQFF

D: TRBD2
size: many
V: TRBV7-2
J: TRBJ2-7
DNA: TGTGCCAGCAGCTCCCAGGGACTAGCGGGGGGGCGGATCTACGAGCAGTACTTC
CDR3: CASSSQGLAGGRIYEQYF

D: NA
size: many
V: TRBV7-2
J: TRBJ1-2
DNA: TGTGCCAGCAGTCCTACGGGGGGCTACACCTTC
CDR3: CASSPTGGYTF

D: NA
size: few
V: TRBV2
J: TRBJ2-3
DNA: TGTGCCAGCAGTGTTGGCTCCTTCCCCACAGATACGCAGTATTTT
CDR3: CASSVGSFPTDTQYF

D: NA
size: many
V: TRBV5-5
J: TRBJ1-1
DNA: TGTGCCAGCAGCCCGTTCAGGGATGAAGCTTTCTTT
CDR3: CASSPFRDEAFF

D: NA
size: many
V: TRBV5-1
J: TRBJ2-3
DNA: TGCGCCAGCAGCTTGGACACCACAGATACGCAGTATTTT
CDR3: CASSLDTTDTQYF

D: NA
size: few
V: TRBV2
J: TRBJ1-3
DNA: TGTGCCAGCATTTCGGGCGCTGGAAACACCATATATTTT
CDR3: CASISGAGNTIYF

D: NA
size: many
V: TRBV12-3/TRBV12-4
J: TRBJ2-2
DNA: TGTGCCAGCAGTTTTGGGGCCAGGACCGGGGAGCTGTTTTTT
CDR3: CASSFGARTGELFF

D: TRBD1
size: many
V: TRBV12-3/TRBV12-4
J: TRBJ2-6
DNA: TGTGCCAGCAGCATGACAGGGGCCGGGGCCAACGTCCTGACTTTC
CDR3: CASSMTGAGANVLTF

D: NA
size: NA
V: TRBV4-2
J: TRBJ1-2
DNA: TGTGCCAGCAGCCAAGATCGTGACAGTTTCTACACCTTC
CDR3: CASSQDRDSFYTF

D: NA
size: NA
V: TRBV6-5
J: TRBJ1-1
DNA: TGTGCCAGCAGTTACTCGAGTCAGAACACTGAAGCTTTCTTT
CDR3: CASSYSSQNTEAFF

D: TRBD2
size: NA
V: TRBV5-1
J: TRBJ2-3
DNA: TGCGCCAGCAGCTTGGCCCGGGGGGGCCGGGATACGCAGTATTTT
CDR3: CASSLARGGRDTQYF

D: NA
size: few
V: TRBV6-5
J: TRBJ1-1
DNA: TGTGCCAGCAGTTACTTCTTGGGACCTGAAGCTTTCTTT
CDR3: CASSYFLGPEAFF

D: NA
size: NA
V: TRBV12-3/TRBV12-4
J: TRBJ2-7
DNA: TGTGCCAGCAGAAGAGGGCCCTACGAGCAGTACTTC
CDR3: CASRRGPYEQYF

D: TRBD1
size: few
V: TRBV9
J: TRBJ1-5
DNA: TGTGCCAGCAGCGTAGGGACAGGGAGGCATCAGCCCCAGCATTTT
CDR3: CASSVGTGRHQPQHF

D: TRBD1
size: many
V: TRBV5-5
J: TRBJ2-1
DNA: TGTGCCAGCAGCTCCTCGACAGGGCGCAATGAGCAGTTCTTC
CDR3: CASSSSTGRNEQFF

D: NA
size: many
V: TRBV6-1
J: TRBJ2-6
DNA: TGTGCCAGCATCCCGAACGGACTCCCCTCTGGGGCCAACGTCCTGACTTTC
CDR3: CASIPNGLPSGANVLTF

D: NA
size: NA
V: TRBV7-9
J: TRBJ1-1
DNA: TGTGCCAGCAGCCCATACGGCCTGAACACTGAAGCTTTCTTT
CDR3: CASSPYGLNTEAFF

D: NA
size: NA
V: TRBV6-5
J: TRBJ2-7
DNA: TGTGCCAGCAGATTTCACCGGGACTCCTCTTACGAGCAGTACTTC
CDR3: CASRFHRDSSYEQYF